The 8 T cell receptor beta chains listed next were all sequenced from one sample in a study of spatial heterogeneity in lung cancer. Each CDR3 protein gets one entry after TCRdb re-called the 5' RACE reads with MiXCR. The sample holds around 63,000 distinct CDR3 sequences; about 6.3% are singletons and the top ten take 14% to 15%. Time point given: sample taken at primary tumor resection. Sequenced material: PBMCs, taken at surgery. The receptor source for this set is a female donor with early-stage non-small cell lung cancer.

This clonotype was found a few times. The rearrangement links TRBV7-8 to TRBJ2-3; 8 bases align to TRBD2. The V segment lost 1 base and the J segment 3 bases; nucleotides outside the gene matches: 3. In germline, CDR1 is SGHVS, CDR2 FQNEAQ. CDR3 length equals 15 residues. As DNA, the CDR3 is TGTGCCAGCAGCTTAGATACGGGGGGGACAGATACGCAGTATTTT. It yields the protein CASSLDTGGTDTQYF.

This clonotype has at least ten counts. The CDR3 DNA follows: TGTGCCAGCAGCCAACTATTTGGGGGGAGGATTGGGAGCACAGATACGCAGTATTTT. This encodes CASSQLFGGRIGSTDTQYF. The chain recombines TRBV4-2 with TRBJ2-3; perhaps TRBD2 as D (6 bases). The V gene lost 2 bases and the J gene lost 0 bases, with 21 bases spanning the gap. The germline V gene encodes CDR1 LGHNA and CDR2 YNFKEQ. The CDR3 is 19 residues long.

This clonotype was seen a handful of times. J is TRBJ2-3 and V is TRBV15, with D uncertain. The CDR3 contains 14 residues. V lost 7 bases to trimming and J lost 0 bases, with 11 bases between them. The germline CDR1 and CDR2 sequences are LNHNV and YYDKDF (reference sequence). CDR3 protein: CATKGALSTDTQYF. The CDR3 DNA reads TGTGCCACCAAAGGAGCGCTGAGCACAGATACGCAGTATTTT.

This clonotype has a handful of counts. The chain employs TRBV18 and TRBJ1-5; TRBD1 matches 7 bases. With V trimmed by 2 bases and J by 4 bases, 2 bases remained unmatched. CDR3 length: 14 amino acids. In germline, CDR1 is KGHSH, CDR2 LQKENI. The CDR3 sequence: CASSPGQANQPQHF. The CDR3 region has the DNA TGTGCCAGCTCACCAGGACAGGCGAATCAGCCCCAGCATTTT.

This clonotype has ten or more counts. The V and J genes are TRBV10-3 and TRBJ2-5; maybe TRBD2 (6 bases). Trimming took off 6 bases at V and 5 bases at J, with 16 bases between the two ends. The CDR3 contains 14 residues. CDR1 and CDR2 from the germline V gene are ENHRY and SYGVKD. CDR3 in amino acids: CAISPAGGTETQYF. In nucleotides, the CDR3 is TGTGCCATCAGCCCCGCCGGGGGAACGGAGACCCAGTACTTC.

This clonotype has just a few counts. Germline and junction disagree at one end, which may indicate a read error. This chain uses TRBV5-6 with TRBJ1-6; D perhaps matches TRBD1 (6 bases). The CDR3 totals 15 residues. Germline V gene sequence: CDR1 SGHDT, CDR2 YYEEEE. Here the CDR3 reads CASSLAGGRNSSLHF. CDR3 DNA: TGTGCCAGCAGCTTGGCCGGGGGGCGAAATTCATCCCTCCACTTT.

This clonotype was observed at least ten times. V is TRBV3-1 and J is TRBJ2-3; no firm D call. Between the trimmed V and J ends, which lost 0 bases and 6 bases, there was a span of 4 bases. CDR1 and CDR2 (germline): LGHDT, YNNKEL (reference sequence). The CDR3 has 12 amino acids. The CDR3 DNA sequence: TGTGCCAGCAGCCAAGACCTGGATACGCAGTATTTT. Translated, it gives CASSQDLDTQYF.

This clonotype was found many times. The rearrangement links TRBV6-6 to TRBJ1-1; D is perhaps TRBD1 (6 bases). Deletions cut 5 bases from V and 8 bases from J, with 12 bases between. This CDR3 is built from 12 residues. Germline loops: CDR1 MNHNY, CDR2 SVGAGI (reference sequence). This CDR3 is CASSPDRPEAFF. DNA for the CDR3: TGTGCCAGCAGTCCCGACAGGCCCGAAGCTTTCTTT.